The subject of this entry is one T cell receptor (beta chain). Its specificity is unknown. A J-beta primer mix and a sample-barcoded 5' primer were used in a second PCR of roughly 7 to 12 cycles. TCRdb re-called the 5' RACE reads with MiXCR, one entry per CDR3 protein. The sample records approximately 2,000,000 distinct CDR3 sequences, approximately 40% being singletons. This sample stems from a study of blood T cells in healthy people across ages. The CDR3 totals 14 residues. Germline CDR1 reads DFQATT; CDR2 reads SNEGSKA (reference sequence). Study conclusions and caveats: Older age went with lower TCR beta diversity per million T cells, in a roughly linear way. Donors of long life had a larger count of naive CD4+ cells and greater diversity than aged donors.

The receptor was isolated from a human donor in good health. The sample consisted of blood. V gene TRBV20-1 combines with J gene TRBJ1-1; tentative D call: TRBD1 (6 bases). As DNA, the CDR3 is TGCACCTCGGGTCGGACAGCAATGAACACTGAAGCTTTCTTT. Its protein is CTSGRTAMNTEAFF.